This T cell receptor beta chain was observed in a study of cytomegalovirus exposure and HLA in healthy donors. At the level of the study: Later analysis reported that the roughly 120 validation repertoires shared the platform of the 600 to 750 first-cohort repertoires. Study results and caveats: As was reported, the classifier diagnosed cytomegalovirus status with high specificity and sensitivity. In the 120 or so validation repertoires, about 94% of cluster scores exceeded 0, per a later analysis. Some TCR beta chains (more than 150 of them) were listed as cytomegalovirus-associated.

This CDR3 has 16 amino acids. CDR1 is LNHNV, CDR2 YYDKDF, per germline (reference sequence). V was pared by 0 bases and J by 0 bases, with 9 bases between. About this clone: Its antigen is still unknown.

The repertoire was sequenced with immunoSEQ multiplex PCR; TCRdb's copy has only in-frame clones and lacks some. The repertoire includes roughly 120,000 clones, approximately 86% of them detected once, and about 4% sits in the top ten. This receptor was obtained from a man younger than 35 in good health and CMV-seropositive. Input material: PBMCs. The chain joins TRBV15 to TRBJ1-3, with D perhaps matching TRBD1 (5 bases). CDR3 DNA sequence: TGTGCCACCAGCAGAGAGCGGGGCCTCTCTGGAAACACCATATATTTT. It encodes CATSRERGLSGNTIYF.